The next 31 T cell receptor beta chains were all read from a single sample in a study of Ad26.COV2.S vaccination and SARS-CoV-2 variants. Treatment: about 20 received Ad26.COV2.S at low or high dose, single or two shots; five or six received placebo; per-sample allocation not given. The investigators took samples on day 63 after the first vaccine or placebo injection. TCRdb's copy holds only in-frame clones and misses some; the assay was immunoSEQ multiplex PCR. The data contain a few hundred thousand clones, 75% to 95% of them seen just once; the ten biggest clones take up 12%. This specimen was peripheral blood, taken in a trial of Ad26.COV2.S vaccine versus placebo. The receptors stem from a person between 18 and 65 years old who received the Ad26.COV2.S COVID-19 vaccine or a placebo.

The rearrangement uses TRBV19 and TRBJ2-7; D may be TRBD2 (6 bases). V was clipped by 4 bases and J by 2 bases, with 12 bases between them. Germline V CDR1 and CDR2: LNHDA, SQIVND (reference sequence). The CDR3 has 14 residues. This CDR3 is CASSTTSSPYEQYF. The CDR3 DNA reads as TGTGCCAGTAGTACGACTAGTTCCCCCTACGAGCAGTACTTC.

The chain combines TRBV6-5 with TRBJ1-1; no reliable D call. V dropped 6 bases and J dropped 2 bases, with 10 bases sitting between them. The CDR3 spans 13 residues. CDR1 and CDR2 (germline): MNHEY, SVGAGI. The CDR3 here is CASSTTGNTEAFF. Written as DNA, the CDR3 is TGTGCCAGCAGCACAACCGGTAACACTGAAGCTTTCTTT.

This rearrangement joins TRBV27 to TRBJ2-6, with no clear D. The length of the CDR3 is 14 residues. Germline V CDR1 and CDR2: MNHEY, SMNVEV (reference sequence). Between the trimmed V and J ends, which lost 3 bases and 2 bases, there was a span of 5 bases. The CDR3 loop is CASSLRPGANVLTF. CDR3 DNA: TGTGCCAGCAGTTTGCGCCCTGGGGCCAACGTCCTGACTTTC.

The rearrangement joins TRBV12-3 or TRBV12-4 to TRBJ2-7; D perhaps matches TRBD1 (6 bases). The CDR3 has 12 residues. Trimming cost V 8 bases and J 6 bases, with 14 bases left between them. The CDR3 loop is CASGRTAREQYF. CDR3 in DNA: TGTGCCAGCGGCCGGACAGCCCGCGAGCAGTACTTC.

The rearrangement joins TRBV5-5 to TRBJ2-2; D is ambiguous. The CDR3 runs to 16 residues. The V gene's germline CDR1 is SGHKS and CDR2 YYEKEE (reference sequence). V dropped 0 bases and J dropped 1 base, with 10 bases sitting between them. This CDR3 reads CASSLGPLRNTGELFF. The CDR3 DNA follows: TGTGCCAGCAGCTTGGGACCGCTAAGGAACACCGGGGAGCTGTTTTTT.

This chain links TRBV12-3 or TRBV12-4 with TRBJ2-1, with 7 bases that match TRBD1. The CDR3 is 13 residues long. After removal of 4 bases from V and 4 bases from J, the junction contained 1 base not matched to a gene. The CDR3 nucleotides are TGTGCCAGCAGTTCGACAGGGTACAATGAGCAGTTCTTC. Encoded protein: CASSSTGYNEQFF.

The chain recombines TRBV5-1 with TRBJ2-3, with D tentatively TRBD2 (5 bases). This CDR3 is 14 amino acids long. Germline CDR1 reads SGHRS; CDR2 reads YFSETQ. The germline V and J ends were trimmed by 4 bases and 0 bases, with 9 bases remaining between them. The DNA for the CDR3 is TGCGCCAGCAGCGTGACTACCAGCACAGATACGCAGTATTTT. Its translation: CASSVTTSTDTQYF.

The chain employs TRBV29-1 and TRBJ1-2; no clear D gene. The CDR3 totals 11 residues. Germline V lookup: CDR1 SQVTM, CDR2 ANQGSEA. The ends were cut back, 6 bases at V and 10 bases at J, with 15 bases in the middle. The CDR3 loop reads CSVARADHYTF. The CDR3 region has the DNA TGCAGCGTAGCACGGGCCGACCACTACACCTTC.

The genes are TRBV19 and TRBJ1-1; a possible D gene is TRBD1 (5 bases). The CDR3 loop spans 13 amino acids. V was clipped by 5 bases and J by 3 bases, with 10 bases between them. Germline CDR1 reads LNHDA; CDR2 reads SQIVND (reference sequence). CDR3 protein: CASSPGEDTEAFF. The CDR3 region has the DNA TGTGCCAGTAGTCCGGGGGAGGACACTGAAGCTTTCTTT.

This chain links TRBV6-5 with TRBJ2-2; the D is unclear. The germline V gene has CDR1 MNHEY and CDR2 SVGAGI. CDR3 length equals 13 residues. V lost 6 bases to trimming and J lost 0 bases, with 5 bases between them. The DNA for the CDR3 is TGTGCCAGCAGGCTCACGAACACCGGGGAGCTGTTTTTT. Protein product: CASRLTNTGELFF.

The V and J genes are TRBV10-3 and TRBJ2-1; possible D gene TRBD1, 5 bases. CDR1 and CDR2 from the germline V gene are ENHRY and SYGVKD. V lost 0 bases and J lost 8, with 11 bases in between. CDR3 size: 14 residues. The CDR3 spells CAISESVRGYEQFF. The CDR3 DNA follows: TGTGCCATCAGTGAGTCGGTAAGGGGATATGAGCAGTTCTTC.

Regarding this clone: Additional DNA sequences in this sample encode the identical CDR3. The chain combines TRBV7-9 with TRBJ1-1; tentatively, D is TRBD1 (5 bases). The CDR3 runs to 13 residues. CDR1 and CDR2 from the germline V gene are SEHNR and FQNEAQ (reference sequence). V was clipped by 5 bases and J by 4 bases, with 11 bases between them. The CDR3 region is CASSVQGGTEAFF. The DNA for the CDR3 is TGTGCCAGCAGCGTGCAGGGTGGCACTGAAGCTTTCTTT.

The chain combines TRBV11-2 with TRBJ2-3; a possible D gene is TRBD2 (6 bases). The V gene lost 5 bases and the J gene lost 5 bases, with 8 bases spanning the gap. This CDR3 is 12 amino acids long. Germline V gene lookup returns CDR1 SGHAT and CDR2 FQNNGV. The CDR3 DNA follows: TGTGCCAGCAGCCGACTAGGAGATACGCAGTATTTT. This gives the protein CASSRLGDTQYF.

The chain recombines TRBV7-6 with TRBJ2-7, with 9 nucleotides matching TRBD2. J lost 9 bases, V lost 8 bases, and 11 bases had no gene match. The CDR3 covers 13 residues. Per germline, CDR1 SGHVS and CDR2 FNYEAQ. The CDR3, as DNA: TGTGCCAGCGGTGCTAGCGGGGACCTCGTGCAGTACTTC. This translates into CASGASGDLVQYF.

J is TRBJ2-1 and V is TRBV29-1; D uncertain. The ends were cut back, 0 bases at V and 6 bases at J, with 12 bases in the middle. CDR1 and CDR2 (germline): SQVTM, ANQGSEA. CDR3 length equals 14 residues. The CDR3 region is CSVEDPLQANEQFF. The CDR3, as DNA: TGCAGCGTTGAAGATCCGTTGCAGGCCAATGAGCAGTTCTTC.

The chain recombines TRBV7-9 with TRBJ1-4, with unresolved D. Germline lookup yields CDR1 SEHNR and CDR2 FQNEAQ (reference sequence). This CDR3 has 16 residues. Trimming shortened V by 0 bases and J by 3 bases, and 11 bases separated the two germline ends. The CDR3 sequence: CASSLASAPSNEKLFF. The CDR3 DNA sequence: TGTGCCAGCAGCTTAGCGAGTGCTCCATCTAATGAAAAACTGTTTTTT.

This clone was counted once. J is TRBJ2-3 and V is TRBV29-1; D is possibly TRBD2 (5 bases). Per germline, CDR1 SQVTM and CDR2 ANQGSEA. This CDR3 is 17 amino acids long. Deletions cut 1 base from V and 2 bases from J, with 19 bases between. This chain's CDR3 is CSVEGVDLGGYTDTQYF. The CDR3 DNA is TGCAGCGTTGAAGGAGTTGACTTGGGCGGGTACACAGATACGCAGTATTTT.

This clone showed up just once. The sample contains more than one DNA sequence encoding this CDR3. CDR3: CASSLSTYEQYF. As DNA, the CDR3 is TGTGCCAGCAGTTTAAGCACTTACGAGCAGTACTTC. The chain joins TRBV12-3 or TRBV12-4 to TRBJ2-7; the D is unclear. The CDR3 has 12 residues. With 2 bases removed from V and 4 bases from J, the gap between germline ends came to 6 bases.

In its sample, this clone was seen once. The gene calls are TRBV6-5 and TRBJ2-1, with D tentatively TRBD1 (6 bases). There are 15 residues in the CDR3. CDR1 and CDR2 (germline): MNHEY, SVGAGI. Trimming shortened V by 10 bases and J by 2 bases, and 18 bases separated the two germline ends. CDR3 sequence (DNA): TGTGCCATCCAGAAACCGGGACAAACCTACAATGAGCAGTTCTTC. As protein: CAIQKPGQTYNEQFF.

V usage is TRBV19 and J usage is TRBJ2-7, with 7 bases lining up with TRBD1. The CDR3 extends over 13 amino acids. The junction had 3 bases not matched to a gene; V was cut back by 4 bases and J by 3 bases. In germline, CDR1 is LNHDA, CDR2 SQIVND (reference sequence). In nucleotides, the CDR3 is TGTGCCAGTAGTACGGACAGGTTCTACGAGCAGTACTTC. Translation: CASSTDRFYEQYF.

The chain recombines TRBV7-9 with TRBJ2-7, with 12 bases matching TRBD1. This CDR3 region has 16 residues. Trimming at V came to 6 bases and at J to 5 bases, leaving 11 bases not matched to a gene. Germline V gene lookup returns CDR1 SEHNR and CDR2 FQNEAQ (reference sequence). The CDR3 DNA follows: TGTGCCAGCAGTTCCACTCCGGGACAGGGGGCCCACGAGCAGTACTTC. It yields the protein CASSSTPGQGAHEQYF. The complete variable domain, with remaining parts taken from reference TRBV7-9 and TRBJ2-7, reads DTGVSQNPRHKITKRGQNVTFRCDPISEHNRLYWYRQTLGQGPEFLTYFQNEAQLEKSRLLSDRFSAERPKGSFSTLEIQRTEQGDSAMYLCASSSTPGQGAHEQYFGPGTRLTVT.

V gene TRBV6-5 combines with J gene TRBJ1-2; TRBD1 is a possible D gene (5 bases). Trimming shortened V by 5 bases and J by 8 bases, and 15 bases separated the two germline ends. CDR1 is MNHEY and CDR2 is SVGAGI in the germline V gene. The CDR3 is made up of 13 amino acids. CDR3 in DNA: TGTGCCAGCAGTACCGGGACCTTCAGGGGCTACACCTTC. This translates into CASSTGTFRGYTF.

The J gene is TRBJ2-1, the V gene TRBV4-1, with D perhaps assigned TRBD1 or TRBD2 (5 bases each). This CDR3 has 16 residues. Trimming left V 5 bases short and J 4 bases short, with 18 bases between. In germline, CDR1 is MGHRA, CDR2 YSYEKL. CDR3 sequence reads: CASSSLDGEGYNEQFF. The DNA for the CDR3 is TGCGCCAGCAGCTCCTTGGATGGCGAGGGGTACAATGAGCAGTTCTTC.

The J gene is TRBJ2-1, the V gene TRBV19; D is perhaps TRBD2 (5 bases). CDR3 length: 18 residues. Per germline, CDR1 LNHDA and CDR2 SQIVND (reference sequence). Trimming took 1 base from V and 2 from J, leaving 18 bases between them. The CDR3 bases are TGTGCCAGTAGTATAGCCGGGCTTTTAAGCGGAGCCTACAATGAGCAGTTCTTC. It is translated as CASSIAGLLSGAYNEQFF.

V is TRBV7-9 and J is TRBJ2-7; TRBD2 matches at 13 bases. Germline CDR1 and CDR2: SEHNR and FQNEAQ (reference sequence). This CDR3 spans 15 amino acids. Trimming cost V 5 bases and J 5 bases; bases outside gene matches: 6. The chain's CDR3 is CASSTGLAGVNEQYF. The CDR3 coding sequence is TGTGCCAGCAGCACCGGACTAGCGGGAGTAAACGAGCAGTACTTC.

This clone was observed once. This sequence joins TRBV19 and TRBJ2-7, with D possibly being TRBD2 (6 bases). The germline V and J ends were trimmed by 7 bases and 6 bases, with 16 bases remaining between them. The CDR3 contains 13 residues. From germline, CDR1 is LNHDA and CDR2 SQIVND (reference sequence). The CDR3 sequence: CASTDYRTLEQYF. The CDR3 DNA follows: TGTGCCAGTACGGACTACCGGACCCTCGAGCAGTACTTC.

The chain couples TRBV7-2 to TRBJ1-1, with TRBD1 matching over 7 bases. This CDR3 is 15 amino acids long. V gave up 1 base and J gave up 4 bases; unmatched junction bases: 6. Germline V gene lookup returns CDR1 SGHTA and CDR2 FQGNSA. The CDR3 region has the DNA TGTGCCAGCAGCTTAGGGACAGGAGGGGTCACTGAAGCTTTCTTT. Amino acid sequence: CASSLGTGGVTEAFF.

The chain carries TRBV5-1 and TRBJ1-2; unclear D gene. Germline V gives CDR1 SGHRS, CDR2 YFSETQ. Trimming left V 4 bases short and J 5 bases short, with 15 bases between. This CDR3 region has 14 residues. For the CDR3, the DNA is TGCGCCAGCAGCGCACTGACGGACCGTTATGGCTACACCTTC. As protein: CASSALTDRYGYTF.

This chain connects TRBV4-3 to TRBJ1-5; D gene ambiguous. V was trimmed by 0 bases and J by 2 bases, leaving 8 bases between them. Per germline, CDR1 LGHNA and CDR2 YSLEER. This CDR3 has 15 residues. CDR3 coding DNA: TGCGCCAGCAGCCAAGACTCACAAGGCAATCAGCCCCAGCATTTT. It is translated as CASSQDSQGNQPQHF.

The chain couples TRBV6-5 to TRBJ2-1, with 8 bases aligning to TRBD2. After removal of 10 bases from V and 5 bases from J, the junction contained 13 bases not matched to a gene. The CDR3 has 15 amino acids. Germline-derived CDR1 and CDR2 are MNHEY and SVGAGI. CDR3 region: CAILPGSGANNEQFF. CDR3 nucleotides: TGTGCCATTCTTCCTGGTAGCGGGGCCAACAATGAGCAGTTCTTC.

This clone was seen once. The chain has TRBV15 and TRBJ2-2, with 9 bases that match TRBD2. The V gene end was trimmed by 1 base and the J gene end by 5 bases; junction bases not matched to a gene: 5. Germline lookup yields CDR1 LNHNV and CDR2 YYDKDF (reference sequence). The CDR3 has 16 residues. This CDR3 is CATSRGSGSRTGELFF. DNA of the CDR3: TGTGCCACCAGCAGAGGTAGCGGGAGTCGGACCGGGGAGCTGTTTTTT. The full variable domain, with the rest looked up from reference TRBV15 and TRBJ2-2, is DAMVIQNPRYQVTQFGKPVTLSCSQTLNHNVMYWYQQKSSQAPKLLFHYYDKDFNNEADTPDNFQSRRPNTSFCFLDIRSPGLGDTAMYLCATSRGSGSRTGELFFGEGSRLTVL.